The 12 T cell receptor beta chains in this list originate from one sample, sequenced in a study of T cell responses to AZD1222 COVID-19 vaccine. TCRdb keeps only in-frame clones here, not all; method: immunoSEQ multiplex PCR. The sample has approximately 120,000 clones; approximately 90% are singletons. Sequences were derived from peripheral blood, sampled on day 0 of MenACWY control vaccination. The source of these receptors is an adult in good health.

The chain joins TRBV7-9 to TRBJ1-1; tentative D call: TRBD1 (6 bases). Germline V gene data show CDR1 as SEHNR and CDR2 as FQNEAQ (reference sequence). Trimming removed 5 bases from V and 9 bases from J, with 16 bases in between. CDR3 size: 13 residues. The CDR3 is CASSNQGMEQAFF. The CDR3 nucleotides are TGTGCCAGCAGCAATCAGGGGATGGAGCAAGCTTTCTTT.

The chain has TRBV12-1 and TRBJ1-2. TRBV12-1 is shown as a pseudogene. The CDR3 is made up of 14 amino acids. CDR3 coding DNA: TGTGCCAGCAGCTTTGGGACGGTAGCATATGGCTACACCTTC. It codes for CASSFGTVAYGYTF.

This clone has just one count. This chain links TRBV5-8 with TRBJ2-1; D unclear. Germline V gene data show CDR1 as SGHTS and CDR2 as YDEGEE. V lost 7 bases, J lost 0 bases, and 2 bases lay in between. The CDR3 loop spans 11 amino acids. CDR3 sequence (DNA): TGTGCCAGCGCCTCCTACAATGAGCAGTTCTTC. It translates to CASASYNEQFF.

The V and J genes are TRBV4-3 and TRBJ1-2; 8 bases fit TRBD1. The ends lost 0 bases at V and 8 bases at J; junction bases unmatched: 2. CDR1 and CDR2 (germline): LGHNA, YSLEER. CDR3 length equals 13 residues. CDR3 DNA: TGCGCCAGCAGCCAAGACAGGGGGCAGGGCTACACCTTC. Translating gives CASSQDRGQGYTF.

The chain recombines TRBV5-1 with TRBJ1-5; D is possibly TRBD1 (6 bases). The germline gives CDR1 SGHRS, CDR2 YFSETQ. This CDR3 has 16 residues. V shed 3 bases and J shed 0 bases, with 13 bases lying between them. CDR3 sequence reads: CASSYIQGSSNQPQHF. CDR3 bases: TGCGCCAGCAGCTATATACAGGGCTCTAGCAATCAGCCCCAGCATTTT.

The table lists this clone with a few counts. V usage is TRBV7-2 and J usage is TRBJ1-2; TRBD1 might be the D (5 bases). The CDR3 covers 12 residues. The V gene's germline CDR1 is SGHTA and CDR2 FQGNSA. Trimming took 1 base from V and 8 from J, leaving 8 bases between them. CDR3 in amino acids: CASSLGGGGYTF. For the CDR3, the DNA is TGTGCCAGCAGCTTAGGGGGGGGAGGCTACACCTTC.

J is TRBJ1-2 and V is TRBV6-4; D gene unclear. The CDR3 consists of 15 residues. CDR1 is MRHNA, CDR2 SNTAGT, per germline. V dropped 5 bases and J dropped 4 bases, with 17 bases sitting between them. CDR3 loop: CASSPSDGLGYGYTF. The CDR3 DNA sequence: TGTGCCAGCAGTCCGTCGGACGGCCTTGGCTATGGCTACACCTTC.

The V call is TRBV5-5, the J call TRBJ2-3; D not certain. CDR3 length: 11 amino acids. The germline V and J ends were trimmed by 4 bases and 3 bases, with 3 bases remaining between them. Germline V lookup: CDR1 SGHKS, CDR2 YYEKEE (reference sequence). The CDR3 protein is CASSPTDTQYF. Here the CDR3 DNA reads TGTGCCAGCAGCCCGACAGATACGCAGTATTTT. Complete variable domain (other parts from reference TRBV5-5 and TRBJ2-3): DAGVTQSPTHLIKTRGQQVTLRCSPISGHKSVSWYQQVLGQGPQFIFQYYEKEERGRGNFPDRFSARQFPNYSSELNVNALLLGDSALYLCASSPTDTQYFGPGTRLTVL.

CDR3 sequence reads: CASSYPGSYGYTF. CDR3 bases: TGTGCCAGCAGTTATCCTGGAAGCTATGGCTACACCTTC. The chain recombines TRBV7-2 with TRBJ1-2; D is unresolved. The CDR3 contains 13 residues. Germline-derived CDR1 and CDR2 are SGHTA and FQGNSA. V was shortened by 6 bases and J by 4 bases, with 12 bases between the two germline ends.

This clone was detected only once. The chain recombines TRBV5-1 with TRBJ1-5; the D is unclear. The V end was cut by 4 bases, the J end by 7 bases, with 12 bases between. This CDR3 is built from 13 residues. Germline-derived CDR1 and CDR2 are SGHRS and YFSETQ. CDR3 nucleotides: TGCGCCAGCAGCATAGATGTACTGCAGCCCCAGCATTTT. This translates into CASSIDVLQPQHF.

To note about this clone: The junction does not match germline at one end; this may be a read error. The chain has TRBV27 and TRBJ2-7; TRBD2 matches at 10 bases. This CDR3 spans 16 amino acids. Germline V lookup: CDR1 MNHEY, CDR2 SMNVEV (reference sequence). CDR3 region: CACSGLSSGRSYEQYF. The CDR3 nucleotides read TGTGCCTGCAGTGGCCTTAGTAGCGGGAGGAGCTACGAGCAGTACTTC.

V gene TRBV5-5 combines with J gene TRBJ1-5; TRBD1 might be the D (5 bases). Per germline, CDR1 SGHKS and CDR2 YYEKEE (reference sequence). CDR3 length: 15 residues. Trimming took 0 bases from V and 7 from J, leaving 14 bases between them. CDR3 in DNA: TGTGCCAGCAGCTTGGTGGTGGGGGTAGGACAGCCCCAGCATTTT. Translated, it gives CASSLVVGVGQPQHF.